What follows is one T cell receptor (beta chain) and its context. The data belong to a study of response to subunit inactivated influenza vaccine. TCRdb redid the calling of the RT-PCR reads with MiXCR, one entry per CDR3 protein. The data show about 190,000 distinct CDR3 sequences, around 15% seen once. Deletions cut 2 bases from V and 0 bases from J, with 14 bases between. Germline CDR1 MNHNS, CDR2 SASEGT. The CDR3 totals 17 residues. The sample here was CD8+ T cells sorted from PBMCs, taken more than 4 days after vaccination. This clonotype was obtained from a man aged 45-65 years who received an inactivated influenza vaccine. This sequence joins TRBV6-1 and TRBJ2-4, with unresolved D. CDR3 residues: CASSERAGALAKNIQYF. CDR3 DNA sequence: TGTGCCAGCAGTGAACGTGCAGGAGCTTTAGCCAAAAACATTCAGTACTTC.